This T cell receptor (beta chain) was obtained from a study of blood T cell repertoires in COVID-19. Study-wide background: Some COVID-19 samples were acute and others convalescent; all came from the United States, Italy and Spain.

Repertoires were generated with immunoSEQ multiplex PCR, while TCRdb's copy carries only in-frame clones and drops some. The table has about 250,000 clones, 80% to 90% seen once. Individuals drawn from 20 to 25 US areas were roughly 18 to 100 years old. Cohort 3 recovery required two negative PCRs, clearance, or symptom resolution. The V end lost 6 bases, the J end lost 8 bases, and 14 bases lay between the germline ends. The V gene's germline CDR1 is ENHRY and CDR2 SYGVKD. The CDR3 runs to 13 residues. The specimen was PBMCs or T cells enriched from blood (not recorded which). This chain connects TRBV10-3 to TRBJ2-1, with a weak D call TRBD2 (5 bases). This receptor was taken from a woman aged 18-30 years who had recovered from COVID-19. CDR3: CAIRDGPGDEQFF. Here the CDR3 DNA reads TGTGCCATCAGGGACGGACCCGGGGATGAGCAGTTCTTC.